This TCR beta chain is drawn from a study of T cell repertoires in cytomegalovirus infection. The study's findings and limits: Cumulative public TCR beta family frequency identified CMV carriers with the relevant HLA.

V trimming: 4 bases; J trimming: 1 base; junction bases outside the gene matches: 10. CDR3 length equals 18 residues. From germline, CDR1 is SNHLY and CDR2 FYNNEI. From the reads, TCRdb called clonotypes with MiXCR, one entry per CDR3 protein. The sample holds some 100,000 distinct CDR3 sequences; about 28% are singletons and the top ten take 80% to 85%. The table lists this clonotype with many counts. What it binds is not known. This chain links TRBV2 with TRBJ2-1; 10 nucleotides align to TRBD1. The material was CD8+ T cells from cultured PBMCs, obtained from culture after CMV antigen stimulation. The clonotype was recovered from a human donor in good health (CMV status not recorded). Some clones in this sample may be carry-over from other donors' samples. Written as DNA, the CDR3 is TGTGCCAGCAGTGGATTCTTTGGGACAGGGGAGTCCTACAATGAGCAGTTCTTC. Translating gives CASSGFFGTGESYNEQFF.